This T cell receptor (beta chain) was identified in a study of T cells in localized non-small cell lung cancer (dated by TCRdb to 2020 to 2021). In terms of the full investigation: The study analyzed T cell repertoires of 200 to 300 early-stage NSCLC patients, comparing tumors and uninvolved tumor-adjacent lungs. The mean age of the NSCLC patients was approximately 71 years, with 130 or so men and 107 women. The cohort consisted of under 300 treatment-naive NSCLC patients whose localized lung tumors had been resected. General findings and caveats noted by the study authors: Of the top 100 tumor clones, a median of roughly 56 were detected in paired uninvolved adjacent lung; about 28 were also among that lung's top 100. Longer overall survival was associated with higher blood T cell density, whereas shorter survival was associated with higher adjacent-lung clonality. Because of the exploratory design, TCR variables were selected using unadjusted p-values without false-discovery rate correction. Uninvolved tumor-adjacent lung showed the highest T cell clonality, higher than tumor, which suggests more focused antigenic responses in the uninvolved tumor-adjacent lung. Because multi-region tumor sequencing was not performed, intratumor heterogeneity could not be ruled out.

In the case of this clone: No antigen is known for it. Per-base qualities were not stored, and no clone one base away is much larger.

At diagnosis, peripheral blood, uninvolved tumor-adjacent lung and tumor were collected and stored as a combination of fresh-frozen and FFPE material. For TCR repertoire profiling, blood samples were analyzed in the form of peripheral blood mononuclear cells. TCR beta CDR3 regions were sequenced from DNA using the immunoSEQ Assay. In the original analysis: To compute T cell density, TCR beta template counts were normalized to usable DNA, which was estimated by amplifying housekeeping genes. Using the preseqR package, richness was estimated by extrapolating to 120,000 templates for tissue samples and 400,000 templates for PBMC samples. Clonality was taken to be one minus Pielou's evenness. Tissue-enriched TCRs were identified through differential abundance testing performed on productive amino-acid clonotypes, with a minimum total count of 5 and an alpha of 0.1. The Jaccard Index and the Morisita Overlap Index were used to quantify repertoire overlap between compartments. TCR beta CDR3s were clustered by GLIPH together with public tetramer-defined viral CDR3s, and at least three viral sequences plus V-gene enrichment were required for viral motifs. TCRdb re-hosts the immuneACCESS table, in-frame sequences only. Its copies lack some clones; in the studies checked, an unresolved V gene accounts for under half of them, and the cause for the rest is not known. V, J and clone size reflect that table, while D and trimming were determined from the DNA. This sample is represented by about 59,000 clones; roughly 90% of them were singletons. The top ten clones comprise around 20% of the sample.

The CDR3 goes from the cysteine to the phenylalanine over 16 residues. Here the CDR3 DNA is all that survives: 48 bases in frame from base 1. Trimming takes 4 bases from V and 8 bases from J, and the germline ends sit 21 bases apart. The germline V gene specifies SGHAT as CDR1 and FQNNGV as CDR2. The chain is encoded by TRBV11-2 joined to TRBJ2-1; the D segment could be TRBD1, given 6 matching bases. The starting material was peripheral blood, obtained before any cancer treatment. The source is a man aged 35 to 69 with stage I squamous cell lung carcinoma. The CDR3 region has the sequence CASSYRGHPSRDEQFF. The bases are TGTGCCAGCAGCTACCGGGGACACCCTTCACGTGATGAGCAGTTCTTC. The variable domain in full, with residues beyond the CDR3 obtained from the reference TRBV11-2 and TRBJ2-1 genes, is EAGVAQSPRYKIIEKRQSVAFWCNPISGHATLYWYQQILGQGPKLLIQFQNNGVVDDSQLPKDRFSAERLKGVDSTLKIQPAKLEDSAVYLCASSYRGHPSRDEQFFGPGTRLTVL.